This record concerns one TCR beta chain sequence. The entry originates in a study of cytomegalovirus exposure and HLA in healthy donors. The J segment lost 7 bases and the V segment lost 0 bases, leaving 8 bases of the junction unmatched. The germline CDR1 and CDR2 sequences are SEHNR and FQNEAQ (reference sequence). The CDR3 is 16 amino acids. In the PCR, 60 Vbeta and 13 Jbeta primers were used. Using immunoSEQ multiplex PCR, the repertoire was profiled, and TCRdb retains in-frame clones only, with some absent. The table shows roughly 110,000 clones, with about three quarters occurring only once. The sequence came from a woman in her fifties or sixties in good health and CMV-seropositive. The genes are TRBV7-9 and TRBJ1-4, with 7 nucleotides matching TRBD1. Sequencing was performed on PBMCs. CDR3 residues: CASSLAKERGLEKLFF. The DNA for the CDR3 is TGTGCCAGCAGCTTAGCGAAGGAGAGGGGGCTTGAAAAACTGTTTTTT. The variable domain in full, with the rest retrieved from reference TRBV7-9 and TRBJ1-4, is DTGVSQNPRHKITKRGQNVTFRCDPISEHNRLYWYRQTLGQGPEFLTYFQNEAQLEKSRLLSDRFSAERPKGSFSTLEIQRTEQGDSAMYLCASSLAKERGLEKLFFGSGTQLSVL.